The rows below give T cell receptor beta chains drawn from one sample of a study of cytomegalovirus exposure and HLA in healthy donors. The assay was immunoSEQ multiplex PCR, and TCRdb's table has in-frame clones only and misses some. The profile shows around 170,000 clones, 82% of them singletons. Sequencing was carried out using PBMCs. All receptors derive from a woman between 18 and 30 years old in good health and CMV-seronegative. Both conserved end residues are part of each CDR3. The D gene is left open where the match is weak. Where a row states a size, it is once, few, many or the class of an expanded clone; other rows omit it.

TGTGCCAGCAGCCAGCGGGACAGGGCGCTTCGGAACACTGAAGCTTTCTTT	CASSQRDRALRNTEAFF	17	TRBD1	TRBV16	TRBJ1-1	-
TGTGCCATCAGTGGAGGGTCCCGTGAGACCCAGTACTTC	CAISGGSRETQYF	13	-	TRBV10-3	TRBJ2-5	-
TGCGCCAGCAGCCCGGAGGTATTGAACACTGAAGCTTTCTTT	CASSPEVLNTEAFF	14	-	TRBV5-1	TRBJ1-1	-
TGTGCCAGCAGCCGGACCGGGACAGAAGCCTACGAGCAGTACTTC	CASSRTGTEAYEQYF	15	TRBD1	TRBV7-2	TRBJ2-7	-
TGTGCCAGCAGCTACGACAGTACTGCTGAAGCTTTCTTT	CASSYDSTAEAFF	13	-	TRBV14	TRBJ1-1	-
TGCAGCGTTGTGGGGGGGCAGGGGCGTGTAGAGACCCAGTACTTC	CSVVGGQGRVETQYF	15	-	TRBV29-1	TRBJ2-5	-
TGTGCCAGCAGCCCCTCGGGGTCGAGCGGCCAAGAGACCCAGTACTTC	CASSPSGSSGQETQYF	16	-	TRBV6-4	TRBJ2-5	-
TGTGCCAGCAGCGTATCAGGGGACGCTTTCGACGAGCAGTACTTC	CASSVSGDAFDEQYF	15	-	TRBV9	TRBJ2-7	few
TGTGCCAGCAGCCCCGCAGGGCGCCATGAGCAGTTCTTC	CASSPAGRHEQFF	13	-	TRBV7-9	TRBJ2-1	-
TGTGCCAGCAGCTTAGCGGCGGGGGGGCCCCACGAGCAGTACTTC	CASSLAAGGPHEQYF	15	TRBD2	TRBV7-9	TRBJ2-7	-
TGTGCCAGCAGCTTTTTCCCAGGGGAGGGGACCGGGGAGCTGTTTTTT	CASSFFPGEGTGELFF	16	-	TRBV5-6	TRBJ2-2	-
TGTGCCAGCAGTTCTATGACAGGGTTGGGCAATCAGCCCCAGCATTTT	CASSSMTGLGNQPQHF	16	TRBD1	TRBV7-9	TRBJ1-5	-
TGTGCCAGCAGCTTATTCGAGGGGACAGGGAATGGCTACACCTTC	CASSLFEGTGNGYTF	15	TRBD1	TRBV7-9	TRBJ1-2	-
TGTGCCAGCAGTTTCAGGACAGGGGACCCCAATCAGCCCCAGCATTTT	CASSFRTGDPNQPQHF	16	TRBD1	TRBV28	TRBJ1-5	-
TGTGCCAGCATCCTCCGGGTAGGTGAGCAGTTCTTC	CASILRVGEQFF	12	-	TRBV6-1	TRBJ2-1	-
TGTGCCAGCAGCCAAGGGCAGGCTTTTCAAGAGACCCAGTACTTC	CASSQGQAFQETQYF	15	-	TRBV4-2	TRBJ2-5	-
TGTGCCAGCAGCTTCTCCCTCATGGGCTCCGTGGCCGGGGAGCTGTTTTTT	CASSFSLMGSVAGELFF	17	-	TRBV5-6	TRBJ2-2	-
TGTGCCAGCTCACGCACACGGGAGAACACTGAAGCTTTCTTT	CASSRTRENTEAFF	14	-	TRBV18	TRBJ1-1	-
TGTTCCAGCAGCTCCGAGTACTACGAGCAGTACTTC	CSSSSEYYEQYF	12	-	TRBV7-9	TRBJ2-7	-
TGTGCCAGCAGTCTTGACAGTTACACCATATATTTT	CASSLDSYTIYF	12	-	TRBV6-6	TRBJ1-3	-
TGCAGTGCTAGGCGCGCCTACGAGCAGTACTTC	CSARRAYEQYF	11	-	TRBV20-1	TRBJ2-7	-
TGTGCCAGCAGTTTAAGCTGGGGAGCCTATAATTCACCCCTCCACTTT	CASSLSWGAYNSPLHF	16	-	TRBV27	TRBJ1-6	-
TGTGCCAGCAGTGAGGCTAGCGGGAGCTCCTACGAGCAGTACTTC	CASSEASGSSYEQYF	15	TRBD2	TRBV2	TRBJ2-7	-
TGTGCCAGCAGCTTGGTGGGGGGATCAGAGACCCAGTACTTC	CASSLVGGSETQYF	14	-	TRBV5-6	TRBJ2-5	-
TGCGCCAGCAGCGGTCCGGGAAACTATGGCTACACCTTC	CASSGPGNYGYTF	13	-	TRBV5-1	TRBJ1-2	-
TGTGCCAGCAGTTTATACTGGGAGCAGTACTTC	CASSLYWEQYF	11	-	TRBV28	TRBJ2-5	-
TGCGCCAGCAGCTCTCTGGACAGGGGGGGAGAAAAACTGTTTTTT	CASSSLDRGGEKLFF	15	TRBD1	TRBV5-1	TRBJ1-4	-
TGTGCCAGCAGCTTGGGTAGCGGGGCCGACAATGAGCAGTTCTTC	CASSLGSGADNEQFF	15	TRBD2	TRBV5-4	TRBJ2-1	-
TGTGCCAGCTCACCCTCAACAGGGGGCGGGAGTCAGCCCCAGCATTTT	CASSPSTGGGSQPQHF	16	TRBD1	TRBV18	TRBJ1-5	-
TGTGCCTGGAGGGGCCTTAACAATGAGCAGTTCTTC	CAWRGLNNEQFF	12	-	TRBV30	TRBJ2-1	once
TGCGCCAGCAGAGGTCAGACAGGGGGCATAGATGGCTACACCTTC	CASRGQTGGIDGYTF	15	TRBD1	TRBV5-1	TRBJ1-2	-
TGTGCCAGCAGCTTAGTTCAGGTGGCTACAAATGAGCAGTTCTTC	CASSLVQVATNEQFF	15	-	TRBV7-9	TRBJ2-1	-
TGTGCCAGCAGCCAAGTTAACAGCGGCTCACCCCTCCACTTT	CASSQVNSGSPLHF	14	-	TRBV14	TRBJ1-6	-
TGTGCCAGCACTCCCTTCCCTAGCAGAAAAACAGATACGCAGTATTTT	CASTPFPSRKTDTQYF	16	-	TRBV28	TRBJ2-3	-
TGTGCCAGCAGCCCCACAGGGGCCGGAAATGAAAAACTGTTTTTT	CASSPTGAGNEKLFF	15	TRBD1	TRBV7-2	TRBJ1-4	-
TGCGCCAGCAGCACGGGACTAGCGGGAGGGAGCGGGGAGCAGTACTTC	CASSTGLAGGSGEQYF	16	TRBD2	TRBV5-1	TRBJ2-7	-
TGTGCCAGCAGCTCCTCCGGGACAGCGTCTGGCGAGCAGTACTTC	CASSSSGTASGEQYF	15	TRBD1	TRBV11-3	TRBJ2-7	-
TGTGCCAGCAGCCAAGATCTTAGCACTAGCGGTATTTCCTACGAGCAGTACTTC	CASSQDLSTSGISYEQYF	18	TRBD2	TRBV4-2	TRBJ2-7	few
TGTGCCAGCAGCCCCAAGACTAGCGGGGGGGCCCACGAGCAGTACTTC	CASSPKTSGGAHEQYF	16	TRBD2	TRBV5-4	TRBJ2-7	-
TGTGCCAGCAGCGACCATAGCGGGGTCGAGCAGTACTTC	CASSDHSGVEQYF	13	TRBD2	TRBV7-9	TRBJ2-7	few
TGTGCCAGCAGCTCGGTAGCGGGAGTTCTTGAGCAGTTCTTC	CASSSVAGVLEQFF	14	TRBD2	TRBV5-4	TRBJ2-1	-
TGTGCCAGCAGCTTAGCGGAGGCCGGGAACACCGGGGAGCTGTTTTTT	CASSLAEAGNTGELFF	16	-	TRBV7-7	TRBJ2-2	-
TGCGCCGGACAGTGGAAGAGGGCTTTCTTT	CAGQWKRAFF	10	-	TRBV10-2	TRBJ1-1	-
TGTGCCAGCAGCTTAACTTCCACCTACGAGCAGTACTTC	CASSLTSTYEQYF	13	-	TRBV11-2	TRBJ2-7	-
TGTGCCAGCAGCTTGTGGGACTCTCCCTACGAGCAGTACTTC	CASSLWDSPYEQYF	14	-	TRBV5-6	TRBJ2-7	-
TGTGCCAGCAGTGCACAGGTCGCAACTAATGAAAAACTGTTTTTT	CASSAQVATNEKLFF	15	-	TRBV2	TRBJ1-4	-
TGCGCCAGCAGCCAAGATTTAGGACAGGGGGGTCGGTACTTC	CASSQDLGQGGRYF	14	TRBD1	TRBV4-1	TRBJ2-7	-
TGTGCCAGCAGCCAATTCGACAGGGGAGGGGGCACAGATACGCAGTATTTT	CASSQFDRGGGTDTQYF	17	-	TRBV7-6	TRBJ2-3	-
TGTGCCAGCACCCATACTAGCGGCACTCTCACCGGGGAGCTGTTTTTT	CASTHTSGTLTGELFF	16	TRBD2	TRBV2	TRBJ2-2	-
TGTGCCAGCAGTTTAGGTCGGGGGGACTATGGCTACACCTTC	CASSLGRGDYGYTF	14	-	TRBV28	TRBJ1-2	-
TGTGCCAGCAGTGACGGACAGAACACCGGGGAGCTGTTTTTT	CASSDGQNTGELFF	14	-	TRBV6-4	TRBJ2-2	-
TGTGCCAGCAGCCAAACCCGGATGGGGACAACCAGGTACACTGAAGCTTTCTTT	CASSQTRMGTTRYTEAFF	18	-	TRBV27	TRBJ1-1	-
TGTGCCAGCAGGTCGCCGGGACAGGGTTTTTCGGATACGCAGTATTTT	CASRSPGQGFSDTQYF	16	TRBD1	TRBV28	TRBJ2-3	-
TGTGCCAGCAGCTCCCTCGCAGGGGGCTACGAGCAGTACTTC	CASSSLAGGYEQYF	14	TRBD1	TRBV11-2	TRBJ2-7	-
TGTGCCAGCACTCCGACAGGTTTGGGGACAGATACGCAGTATTTT	CASTPTGLGTDTQYF	15	-	TRBV6-1	TRBJ2-3	-